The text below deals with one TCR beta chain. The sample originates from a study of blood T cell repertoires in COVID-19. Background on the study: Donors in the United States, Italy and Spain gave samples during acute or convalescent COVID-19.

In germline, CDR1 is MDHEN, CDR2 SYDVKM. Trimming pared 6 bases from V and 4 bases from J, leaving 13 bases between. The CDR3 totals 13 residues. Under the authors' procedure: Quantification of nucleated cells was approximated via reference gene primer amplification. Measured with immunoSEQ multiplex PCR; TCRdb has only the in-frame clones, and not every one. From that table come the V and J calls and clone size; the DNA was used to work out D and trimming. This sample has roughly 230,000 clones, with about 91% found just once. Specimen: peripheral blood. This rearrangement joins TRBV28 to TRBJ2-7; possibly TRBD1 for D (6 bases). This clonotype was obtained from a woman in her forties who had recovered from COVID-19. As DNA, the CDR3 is TGTGCCAGCAGACCTCCCCAGGGGTACGAGCAGTACGTC. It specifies CASRPPQGYEQYV.